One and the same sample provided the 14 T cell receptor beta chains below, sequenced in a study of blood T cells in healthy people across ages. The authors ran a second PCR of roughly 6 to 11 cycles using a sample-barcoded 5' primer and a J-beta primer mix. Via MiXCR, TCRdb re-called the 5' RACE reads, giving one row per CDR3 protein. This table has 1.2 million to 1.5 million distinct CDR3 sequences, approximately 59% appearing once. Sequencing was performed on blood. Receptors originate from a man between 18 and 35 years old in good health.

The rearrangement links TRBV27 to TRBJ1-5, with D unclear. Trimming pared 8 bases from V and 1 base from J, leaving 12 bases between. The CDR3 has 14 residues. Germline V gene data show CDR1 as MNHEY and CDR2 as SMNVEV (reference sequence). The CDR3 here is CASALGMSNQPQHF. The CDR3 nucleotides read TGTGCCAGCGCCCTCGGTATGAGCAATCAGCCCCAGCATTTT.

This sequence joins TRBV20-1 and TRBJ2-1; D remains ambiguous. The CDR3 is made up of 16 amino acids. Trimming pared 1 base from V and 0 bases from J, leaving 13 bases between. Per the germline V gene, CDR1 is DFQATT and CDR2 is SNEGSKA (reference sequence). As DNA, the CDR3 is TGCAGTGCTAGAGCCCCTGGAATGAGCTCCTACAATGAGCAGTTCTTC. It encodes CSARAPGMSSYNEQFF.

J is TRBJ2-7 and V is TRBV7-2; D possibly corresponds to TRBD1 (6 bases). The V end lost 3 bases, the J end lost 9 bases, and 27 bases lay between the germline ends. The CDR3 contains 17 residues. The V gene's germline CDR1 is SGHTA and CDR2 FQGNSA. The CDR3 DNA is TGTGCCAGCAGCTTGCCCCGCGGCTCAGGGGCCGTACGAGGGCAGTACTTC. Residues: CASSLPRGSGAVRGQYF.

DNA of the CDR3: TGTGCCAGCAGCTCTGCGGGGCCTACCAATGAGCAGTTCTTC. It yields the protein CASSSAGPTNEQFF. The chain recombines TRBV11-2 with TRBJ2-1, with D maybe TRBD2 (6 bases). Looked up from germline, CDR1 is SGHAT and CDR2 is FQNNGV. CDR3 size: 14 residues. Trimming pared 4 bases from V and 6 bases from J, leaving 13 bases between.

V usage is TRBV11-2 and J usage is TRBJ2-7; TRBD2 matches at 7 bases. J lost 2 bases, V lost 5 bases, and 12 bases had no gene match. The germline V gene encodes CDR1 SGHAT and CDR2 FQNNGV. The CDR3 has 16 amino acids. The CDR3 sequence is CASSRPGLERTYEQYF. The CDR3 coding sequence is TGTGCCAGCAGCCGACCCGGACTAGAGAGGACCTACGAGCAGTACTTC.

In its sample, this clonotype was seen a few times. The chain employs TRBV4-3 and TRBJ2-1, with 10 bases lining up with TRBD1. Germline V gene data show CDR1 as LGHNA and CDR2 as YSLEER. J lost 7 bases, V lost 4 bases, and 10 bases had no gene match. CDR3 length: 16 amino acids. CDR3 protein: CASSPRDRGTPNEQFF. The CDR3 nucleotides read TGCGCCAGCAGCCCCCGGGACAGGGGAACCCCGAATGAGCAGTTCTTC.

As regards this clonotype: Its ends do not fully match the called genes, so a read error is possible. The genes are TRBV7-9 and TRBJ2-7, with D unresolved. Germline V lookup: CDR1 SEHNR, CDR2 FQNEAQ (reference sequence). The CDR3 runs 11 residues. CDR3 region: CACSRGETQYF. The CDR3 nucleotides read TGTGCCTGCAGCCGTGGCGAGACCCAATACTTC.

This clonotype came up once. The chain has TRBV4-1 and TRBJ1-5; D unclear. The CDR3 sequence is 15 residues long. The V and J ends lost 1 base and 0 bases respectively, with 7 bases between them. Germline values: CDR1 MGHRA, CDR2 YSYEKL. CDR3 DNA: TGCGCCAGCAGCCAAGCCACCCATAGCAATCAGCCCCAGCATTTT. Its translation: CASSQATHSNQPQHF.

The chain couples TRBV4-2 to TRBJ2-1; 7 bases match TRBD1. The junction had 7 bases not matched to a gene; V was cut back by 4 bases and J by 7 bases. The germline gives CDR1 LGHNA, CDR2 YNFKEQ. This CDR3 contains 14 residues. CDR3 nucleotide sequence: TGTGCCAGCAGCCCCCGGACAGGTTTAAATGAGCAGTTCTTC. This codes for CASSPRTGLNEQFF.

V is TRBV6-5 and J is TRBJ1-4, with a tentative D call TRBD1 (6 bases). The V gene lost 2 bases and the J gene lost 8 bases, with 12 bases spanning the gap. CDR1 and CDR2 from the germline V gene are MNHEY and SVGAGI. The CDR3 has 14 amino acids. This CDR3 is CASSYRGIGEKLFF. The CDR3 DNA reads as TGTGCCAGCAGTTACAGGGGGATCGGGGAAAAACTGTTTTTT.

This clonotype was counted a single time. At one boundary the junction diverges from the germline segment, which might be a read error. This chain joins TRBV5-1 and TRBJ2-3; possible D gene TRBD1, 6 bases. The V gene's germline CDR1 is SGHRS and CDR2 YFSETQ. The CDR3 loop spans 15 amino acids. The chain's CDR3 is CTSSLEGQQPDTQYF. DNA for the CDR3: TGCACCAGCAGCTTGGAAGGACAGCAGCCAGATACGCAGTATTTT.

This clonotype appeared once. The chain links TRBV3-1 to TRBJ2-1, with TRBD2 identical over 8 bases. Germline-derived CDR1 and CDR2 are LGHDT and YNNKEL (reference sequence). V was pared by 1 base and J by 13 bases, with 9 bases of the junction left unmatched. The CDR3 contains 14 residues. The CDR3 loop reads CASSQGLERETQFF. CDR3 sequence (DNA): TGTGCCAGCAGCCAAGGACTTGAGCGGGAGACCCAGTTCTTC.

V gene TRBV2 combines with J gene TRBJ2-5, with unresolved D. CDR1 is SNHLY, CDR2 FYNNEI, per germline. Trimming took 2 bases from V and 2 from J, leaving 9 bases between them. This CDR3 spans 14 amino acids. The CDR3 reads CASSESQPQETQYF. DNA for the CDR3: TGTGCCAGCAGTGAATCCCAGCCTCAAGAGACCCAGTACTTC.

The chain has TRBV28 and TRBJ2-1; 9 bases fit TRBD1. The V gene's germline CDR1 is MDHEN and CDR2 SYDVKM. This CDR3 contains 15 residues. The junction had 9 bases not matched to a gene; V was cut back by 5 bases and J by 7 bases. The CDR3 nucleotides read TGTGCCAGCAGTCCTCGGGACAGGGTGGGAAATGAGCAGTTCTTC. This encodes CASSPRDRVGNEQFF.